Following are 10 T cell receptor beta chains from one sample sequenced in a study of blood T cell repertoires in COVID-19. The data were produced by immunoSEQ multiplex PCR, yet TCRdb's version contains in-frame clones alone and is incomplete. The data contain approximately 170,000 clones, roughly nine tenths of them singletons. Sequencing was done on a sample of peripheral blood. These receptors were collected from a woman in her seventies with acute or convalescent COVID-19.

The genes are TRBV4-3 and TRBJ2-3; 8 positions agree with TRBD1. Trimming cost V 3 bases and J 3 bases; bases outside gene matches: 2. Germline CDR1 reads LGHNA; CDR2 reads YSLEER. The CDR3 is 14 residues long. The DNA of the CDR3 is TGCGCCAGCAGCCATGGGACAGGTACAGATACGCAGTATTTT. It specifies CASSHGTGTDTQYF.

This chain joins TRBV2 and TRBJ1-1; possibly TRBD1 for D (5 bases). V was trimmed by 7 bases and J by 1 base, leaving 10 bases between them. Germline V lookup: CDR1 SNHLY, CDR2 FYNNEI. The CDR3 runs 13 residues. CDR3 coding DNA: TGTGCCAGCAACCCCCAGGGGAACACTGAAGCTTTCTTT. It yields the protein CASNPQGNTEAFF.

The V call is TRBV11-2, the J call TRBJ2-3, with D perhaps matching TRBD2 (7 bases). Trimming stripped 0 bases from V and 2 bases from J, with 9 bases between. Per germline, CDR1 SGHAT and CDR2 FQNNGV. This CDR3 spans 15 amino acids. In nucleotides, the CDR3 is TGTGCCAGCAGCTTAGAGCGGGGGCCCACAGATACGCAGTATTTT. Protein: CASSLERGPTDTQYF.

V usage is TRBV19 and J usage is TRBJ1-3, with D perhaps matching TRBD1 (6 bases). V lost 3 bases to trimming and J lost 0 bases, with 15 bases between them. The CDR3 is made up of 17 amino acids. Germline values: CDR1 LNHDA, CDR2 SQIVND (reference sequence). CDR3 in DNA: TGTGCCAGTAGTATTGTCCGGACAGTCGGCTCTGGAAACACCATATATTTT. Its translation: CASSIVRTVGSGNTIYF.

CDR3 loop: CASSWGGSTYEQYF. DNA for the CDR3: TGCGCCAGCAGCTGGGGGGGGTCCACCTACGAGCAGTACTTC. This chain connects TRBV5-1 to TRBJ2-7, with 7 bases that match TRBD2. V lost 3 bases, J lost 2 bases, and 5 bases stayed unmatched. Germline loops: CDR1 SGHRS, CDR2 YFSETQ. CDR3 size: 14 residues.

The rearrangement joins TRBV20-1 to TRBJ2-1; 7 bases fit TRBD2. The CDR3 has 14 residues. After removal of 3 bases from V and 5 bases from J, the junction contained 7 bases not matched to a gene. Germline V lookup: CDR1 DFQATT, CDR2 SNEGSKA (reference sequence). CDR3 DNA sequence: TGCAGTGCTAGTGGTCTAGCGGTGAACAATGAGCAGTTCTTC. Its translation is CSASGLAVNNEQFF.

The V call is TRBV29-1, the J call TRBJ1-4; 7 bases are shared with TRBD1. Germline V CDR1 and CDR2: SQVTM, ANQGSEA. This CDR3 spans 17 amino acids. V shed 0 bases, J shed 4 bases, and the junction held 11 bases outside the gene matches. Written as DNA, the CDR3 is TGCAGCGTTGAAGATCGGGCAGGGGGAACCAATAATGAAAAACTGTTTTTT. This translates into CSVEDRAGGTNNEKLFF. Based on the CDR3 plus reference TRBV29-1 and TRBJ1-4, the full variable domain is SAVISQKPSRDICQRGTSLTIQCQVDSQVTMMFWYRQQPGQSLTLIATANQGSEATYESGFVIDKFPISRPNLTFSTLTVSNMSPEDSSIYLCSVEDRAGGTNNEKLFFGSGTQLSVL.

The V gene is TRBV4-3, the J gene TRBJ1-3; D may be TRBD1 (5 bases). Trimming stripped 0 bases from V and 0 bases from J, with 9 bases between. CDR3 size: 16 residues. Germline values: CDR1 LGHNA, CDR2 YSLEER. The CDR3 sequence is CASSQDPTASGNTIYF. CDR3 bases: TGCGCCAGCAGCCAAGATCCGACAGCCTCTGGAAACACCATATATTTT.

The genes are TRBV5-6 and TRBJ2-5; 9 bases align to TRBD1. The CDR3 length is 17 residues. Germline CDR1 reads SGHDT; CDR2 reads YYEEEE. Losses at the gene ends were 0 bases for V and 3 bases for J; bases not matched to a gene: 9. In nucleotides, the CDR3 is TGTGCCAGCAGCTTGGGTACAGGGGGCGCAGGTGAAGAGACCCAGTACTTC. Translated: CASSLGTGGAGEETQYF.

DNA for the CDR3: TGTGCCAGCACCGCGGTATCGCGGGATACGCAGTATTTT. Protein sequence: CASTAVSRDTQYF. V usage is TRBV12-3 or TRBV12-4 and J usage is TRBJ2-3; no firm D call. The CDR3 covers 13 residues. Trimming took off 7 bases at V and 6 bases at J, with 14 bases between the two ends.